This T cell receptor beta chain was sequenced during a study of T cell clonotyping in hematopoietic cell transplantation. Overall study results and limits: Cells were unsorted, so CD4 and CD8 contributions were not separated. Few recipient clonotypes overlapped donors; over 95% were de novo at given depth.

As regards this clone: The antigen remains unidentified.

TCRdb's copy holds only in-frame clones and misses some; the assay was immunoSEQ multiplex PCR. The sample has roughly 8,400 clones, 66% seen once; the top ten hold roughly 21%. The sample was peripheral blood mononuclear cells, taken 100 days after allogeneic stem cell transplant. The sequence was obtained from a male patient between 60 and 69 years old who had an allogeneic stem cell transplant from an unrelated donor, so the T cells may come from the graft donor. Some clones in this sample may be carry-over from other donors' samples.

The CDR3 DNA is TGTGCCAGCAGGGGCCACTCAGGGGGGAACACTGAAGCTTTCTTT. Translating gives CASRGHSGGNTEAFF. The rearrangement joins TRBV27 to TRBJ1-1; 7 bases are shared with TRBD1. V was pared by 6 bases and J by 1 base, with 8 bases of the junction left unmatched. CDR1 and CDR2 (germline): MNHEY, SMNVEV (reference sequence). CDR3 length: 15 residues.